The 17 T cell receptor beta chains below were found in one sample sequenced in a study of identical twins. MiXCR, applied by TCRdb to the 5' RACE reads, yields one record per CDR3 protein. The sample has some 500,000 distinct CDR3 sequences, 9% to 10% seen once. These records were also assigned to another study, of yellow fever vaccine responses in identical twins.

Sequencing was performed on PBMCs. These receptors originate from a woman aged 18 to 35 in good health.

This chain uses TRBV29-1 with TRBJ1-1; a possible D gene is TRBD1 (5 bases). This CDR3 region has 14 residues. Trimming pared 5 bases from V and 4 bases from J, leaving 17 bases between. Germline lookup yields CDR1 SQVTM and CDR2 ANQGSEA. CDR3 in DNA: TGCAGCGTTAAAAAACCCCAGGGTAGCACTGAAGCTTTCTTT. Residues: CSVKKPQGSTEAFF.

This clonotype was seen at least ten times. The chain carries TRBV5-1 and TRBJ2-2; 10 nucleotides agree with TRBD2. Germline V lookup: CDR1 SGHRS, CDR2 YFSETQ. This CDR3 comprises 13 residues. Trimming at V came to 5 bases and at J to 7 bases, leaving 2 bases not matched to a gene. The DNA for the CDR3 is TGCGCCAGCAGAGGGACTAGCGACGGGGAGCTGTTTTTT. Encoded protein: CASRGTSDGELFF.

This chain connects TRBV13 to TRBJ2-7; 7 bases match TRBD2. The CDR3 extends over 14 amino acids. Trimming cost V 4 bases and J 3 bases; bases outside gene matches: 6. Germline CDR1 reads PRHDT; CDR2 reads FYEKMQ (reference sequence). CDR3 protein: CASSSPGGGYEQYF. CDR3 sequence (DNA): TGTGCCAGCAGCTCACCTGGGGGGGGCTACGAGCAGTACTTC. Full variable domain (rest looked up from reference TRBV13 and TRBJ2-7): AAGVIQSPRHLIKEKRETATLKCYPIPRHDTVYWYQQGPGQDPQFLISFYEKMQSDKGSIPDRFSAQQFSDYHSELNMSSLELGDSALYFCASSSPGGGYEQYFGPGTRLTVT.

V is TRBV7-9 and J is TRBJ2-7; 7 bases match TRBD2. The CDR3 runs to 15 residues. J was trimmed by 3 bases and V by 4 bases; bases with no gene match: 9. Per the germline V gene, CDR1 is SEHNR and CDR2 is FQNEAQ (reference sequence). The CDR3 loop is CASSSVAGVDYEQYF. The CDR3 nucleotides are TGTGCCAGCAGCTCCGTGGCGGGGGTGGACTACGAGCAGTACTTC.

This clonotype was seen a handful of times. V and J are TRBV10-3 and TRBJ2-1; 9 nucleotides agree with TRBD2. J gave up 3 bases and V 6 bases, and 3 bases lay outside the gene matches. The germline V gene encodes CDR1 ENHRY and CDR2 SYGVKD. CDR3 length: 14 amino acids. The CDR3 nucleotides read TGTGCCATCAGACGACTAGCGGTCTACAATGAGCAGTTCTTC. Protein: CAIRRLAVYNEQFF.

The V call is TRBV3-1, the J call TRBJ2-3, with D possibly matching TRBD2 (6 bases). This CDR3 has 16 amino acids. Germline V gene data show CDR1 as LGHDT and CDR2 as YNNKEL (reference sequence). Between the trimmed V and J ends, which lost 4 bases and 0 bases, there was a span of 14 bases. CDR3 nucleotide sequence: TGTGCCAGCAGCCCCAATGGCGGGGTGAGCACAGATACGCAGTATTTT. It encodes CASSPNGGVSTDTQYF.

This clonotype was seen ten or more times. The rearrangement joins TRBV21-1 to TRBJ2-7. TRBV21-1 has pseudogene status. This CDR3 has 10 residues. CDR3 loop: CASSQHEQYF. The DNA of the CDR3 is TGTGCCAGCAGCCAACACGAGCAGTACTTC.

This clonotype was seen repeatedly, ten times or more. The J gene is TRBJ2-2, the V gene TRBV15, with unresolved D. Trimming stripped 3 bases from V and 3 bases from J, with 2 bases between. The germline V gene encodes CDR1 LNHNV and CDR2 YYDKDF (reference sequence). The CDR3 contains 12 residues. The CDR3 loop is CATSSYTGELFF. The CDR3 DNA follows: TGTGCCACCAGCAGCTACACCGGGGAGCTGTTTTTT.

This clonotype occurred a few times. This chain connects TRBV12-3 or TRBV12-4 to TRBJ2-3; 12 bases match TRBD2. The CDR3 extends over 16 amino acids. V gave up 6 bases and J gave up 6 bases; unmatched junction bases: 10. The CDR3, as DNA: TGTGCCAGCAGCTCGGGTCCTAGCGGGGGGGACGATACGCAGTATTTT. Its protein is CASSSGPSGGDDTQYF.

This clonotype showed up just a few times. The CDR3 here is CAISVDNLLTQYF. CDR3 nucleotide sequence: TGTGCCATCAGTGTTGACAACCTCTTGACGCAGTATTTT. The rearrangement uses TRBV10-3 and TRBJ2-3; D unresolved. V was clipped by 4 bases and J by 9 bases, with 14 bases between them. The CDR3 is 13 amino acids. The germline V gene has CDR1 ENHRY and CDR2 SYGVKD.

This clonotype was detected only a few times. This chain connects TRBV6-7 to TRBJ2-7; TRBD1 agrees at 10 bases. TRBV6-7 is assigned to the ORF class and has an uncertain function. The trim removed 6 bases at V and 7 bases at J, leaving 36 bases unmatched. The CDR3 consists of 23 residues. The CDR3 spells CASRRLGQGTPGWGIPIVTEQYF. CDR3 DNA sequence: TGTGCCAGCAGGCGACTGGGACAGGGGACCCCTGGGTGGGGAATACCCATCGTTACTGAGCAGTACTTC.

This clonotype was picked up many times. J is TRBJ1-2 and V is TRBV12-3 or TRBV12-4; 11 bases map to TRBD1. The CDR3 is made up of 14 amino acids. Losses at the gene ends were 6 bases for V and 4 bases for J; bases not matched to a gene: 4. This chain's CDR3 is CASSLGQGVYGYTF. CDR3 DNA sequence: TGTGCCAGCAGCCTGGGACAGGGGGTCTATGGCTACACCTTC.

This clonotype was seen only a few times. The chain links TRBV5-5 to TRBJ2-2; the D is unclear. Per the germline V gene, CDR1 is SGHKS and CDR2 is YYEKEE (reference sequence). The V and J ends lost 6 bases and 0 bases respectively, with 12 bases between them. The CDR3 is 15 residues long. For the CDR3, the DNA is TGTGCCAGCACCGTACTGACAACGAACACCGGGGAGCTGTTTTTT. Protein sequence: CASTVLTTNTGELFF.

This clonotype turned up a few times. The chain has TRBV24-1 and TRBJ1-1; possible D gene TRBD1, 5 bases. V was shortened by 7 bases and J by 8 bases, with 10 bases between the two germline ends. Germline V gives CDR1 KGHDR, CDR2 SFDVKD. The CDR3 has 11 amino acids. The CDR3 region is CATRGGGEAFF. CDR3 bases: TGTGCCACCAGGGGCGGGGGAGAAGCTTTCTTT.

This clonotype turned up a few times. This chain links TRBV10-3 with TRBJ1-3, with D unclear. This CDR3 has 13 residues. Per germline, CDR1 ENHRY and CDR2 SYGVKD. Trimming stripped 3 bases from V and 3 bases from J, with 6 bases between. The CDR3 loop reads CAISERSGNTIYF. The DNA of the CDR3 is TGTGCCATCAGTGAACGGAGTGGAAACACCATATATTTT.

The V call is TRBV2, the J call TRBJ2-7; D is possibly TRBD1 (5 bases). Germline V CDR1 and CDR2: SNHLY, FYNNEI. The V and J ends lost 9 bases and 2 bases respectively, with 11 bases between them. The CDR3 runs to 12 residues. CDR3 amino acids: CARSDSPYEQYF. In DNA form, the CDR3 reads TGTGCCAGATCAGACAGCCCCTACGAGCAGTACTTC.

The chain couples TRBV20-1 to TRBJ2-5, with TRBD2 matching over 12 bases. The V gene end was trimmed by 5 bases and the J gene end by 1 base; junction bases not matched to a gene: 11. Germline-derived CDR1 and CDR2 are DFQATT and SNEGSKA (reference sequence). This CDR3 has 17 residues. The CDR3 sequence: CSAPGRLAGGRQETQYF. The DNA for the CDR3 is TGCAGTGCTCCAGGCAGGCTAGCGGGGGGGCGCCAAGAGACCCAGTACTTC.